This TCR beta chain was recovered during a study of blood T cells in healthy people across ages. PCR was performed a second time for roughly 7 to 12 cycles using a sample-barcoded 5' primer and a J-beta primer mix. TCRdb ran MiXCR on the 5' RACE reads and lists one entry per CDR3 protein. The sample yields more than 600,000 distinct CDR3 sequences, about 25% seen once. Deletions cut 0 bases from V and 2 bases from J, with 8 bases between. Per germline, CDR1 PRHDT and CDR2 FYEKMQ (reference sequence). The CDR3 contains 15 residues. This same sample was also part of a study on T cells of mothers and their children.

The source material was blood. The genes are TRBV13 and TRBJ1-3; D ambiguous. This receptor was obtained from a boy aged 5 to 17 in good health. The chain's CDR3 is CASSLGSQPGNTIYF. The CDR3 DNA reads TGTGCCAGCAGCTTAGGCTCCCAGCCTGGAAACACCATATATTTT. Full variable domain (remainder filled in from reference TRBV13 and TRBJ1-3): AAGVIQSPRHLIKEKRETATLKCYPIPRHDTVYWYQQGPGQDPQFLISFYEKMQSDKGSIPDRFSAQQFSDYHSELNMSSLELGDSALYFCASSLGSQPGNTIYFGEGSWLTVV.